Listed here are 24 T cell receptor beta chains from one sample, sequenced in a study of T cell responses to AZD1222 COVID-19 vaccine. Produced via immunoSEQ multiplex PCR; TCRdb's table is partial and in-frame only. The repertoire holds around 140,000 clones, with 90% as singletons. Sequenced material: peripheral blood, taken on day 0 of AZD1222 vaccination. These receptors came from an adult in good health.

The V gene is TRBV13, the J gene TRBJ1-2; D not certain. The V end lost 1 base, the J end lost 0 bases, and 6 bases lay between the germline ends. The CDR3 is 14 residues long. Germline-derived CDR1 and CDR2 are PRHDT and FYEKMQ (reference sequence). The CDR3 here is CASSLDISNYGYTF. CDR3 nucleotide sequence: TGTGCCAGCAGCTTAGACATATCTAACTATGGCTACACCTTC.

This clone showed up just once. This rearrangement joins TRBV14 to TRBJ2-7; D gene uncertain. The CDR3 contains 13 residues. The germline gives CDR1 SGHDN, CDR2 FVKESK. Trimming took off 1 base at V and 9 bases at J, with 13 bases between the two ends. CDR3 sequence: CASSQALFLGQYF. The CDR3 DNA is TGTGCCAGCAGCCAAGCCCTATTCCTGGGGCAGTACTTC.

V usage is TRBV30 and J usage is TRBJ1-5; D is perhaps TRBD1 (6 bases). This CDR3 contains 15 residues. V lost 4 bases and J 3 bases, leaving 16 bases between the germline ends. CDR1 is GTSNPN and CDR2 is SVGIG in the germline V gene (reference sequence). This chain's CDR3 is CAWISDSAFNQPQHF. The CDR3 DNA reads as TGTGCCTGGATCTCGGACAGTGCCTTCAATCAGCCCCAGCATTTT.

This clone occurred once. The genes are TRBV6-1 and TRBJ2-2; 11 positions match TRBD2. In germline, CDR1 is MNHNS, CDR2 SASEGT. The junction had 15 bases not matched to a gene; V was cut back by 4 bases and J by 5 bases. This CDR3 comprises 19 residues. The CDR3 DNA is TGTGCCAGCAGTGCAAACCCAGGCCCCCTAGCGGGGGGTACCGGGGAGCTGTTTTTT. It is translated as CASSANPGPLAGGTGELFF.

V usage is TRBV6-2 or TRBV6-3 and J usage is TRBJ1-1; D call uncertain. Germline V gives CDR1 MNHEY, CDR2 SVGEGT. Trimming removed 3 bases at V and 6 bases at J, with 5 bases between. The CDR3 runs 11 residues. The CDR3 DNA follows: TGTGCCAGCAGTTATGGGTCTGAAGCTTTCTTT. This codes for CASSYGSEAFF.

This chain uses TRBV30 with TRBJ1-6; D uncertain. The CDR3 sequence is 12 residues long. V lost 4 bases, J lost 10 bases, and 11 bases lay in between. The germline gives CDR1 GTSNPN, CDR2 SVGIG (reference sequence). CDR3 residues: CAWTRVSSPLHF. The CDR3 region has the DNA TGTGCCTGGACTAGGGTTTCCTCACCCCTCCACTTT.

This chain uses TRBV6-2 or TRBV6-3 with TRBJ1-6; 11 bases are a match to TRBD1. The CDR3 covers 15 residues. Germline V CDR1 and CDR2: MNHEY, SVGEGT. The V gene end was trimmed by 5 bases and the J gene end by 7 bases; junction bases not matched to a gene: 4. The CDR3 sequence is CASSHGTGGNSPLHF. CDR3 in DNA: TGTGCCAGCAGTCATGGGACAGGGGGAAATTCACCCCTCCACTTT.

The chain carries TRBV28 and TRBJ2-5, with TRBD2 identical over 8 bases. The CDR3 is 18 amino acids. The germline gives CDR1 MDHEN, CDR2 SYDVKM. V was pared by 6 bases and J by 5 bases, with 20 bases of the junction left unmatched. This CDR3 reads CASRRQSVLFREGETQYF. The CDR3 DNA sequence: TGTGCCAGCAGGCGGCAGAGTGTCTTATTCCGGGAGGGGGAGACCCAGTACTTC.

The rearrangement joins TRBV2 to TRBJ2-5; 11 bases agree with TRBD1. The CDR3 consists of 15 residues. Germline V gene sequence: CDR1 SNHLY, CDR2 FYNNEI. V was pared by 3 bases and J by 3 bases, with 3 bases of the junction left unmatched. DNA for the CDR3: TGTGCCAGCAGTGATTTGGGACAGGGGGAAGAGACCCAGTACTTC. It codes for CASSDLGQGEETQYF.

The chain combines TRBV4-2 with TRBJ2-3; TRBD2 might be the D (6 bases). The CDR3 is made up of 15 amino acids. V was cut by 0 bases and J by 0 bases, with 7 bases left in between. Germline V gene data show CDR1 as LGHNA and CDR2 as YNFKEQ. CDR3 region: CASSQELASTDTQYF. Written as DNA, the CDR3 is TGTGCCAGCAGCCAAGAACTAGCTAGCACAGATACGCAGTATTTT.

The genes are TRBV28 and TRBJ1-5; 9 bases match TRBD1. The CDR3 runs 18 residues. The germline CDR1 and CDR2 sequences are MDHEN and SYDVKM. V was pared by 8 bases and J by 2 bases, with 16 bases of the junction left unmatched. Here the CDR3 DNA reads TGTGCCAGCTCCCCTTTGGGGACAGGGTTTTTGGGCAATCAGCCCCAGCATTTT. This encodes CASSPLGTGFLGNQPQHF.

The CDR3 loop is CASSFDRGGANEKLFF. CDR3 nucleotide sequence: TGTGCCAGCAGCTTCGACAGGGGGGGTGCTAATGAAAAACTGTTTTTT. This chain joins TRBV7-2 and TRBJ1-4; 9 nucleotides agree with TRBD1. This CDR3 comprises 16 residues. Germline assignment: CDR1 SGHTA and CDR2 FQGNSA. J was trimmed by 3 bases and V by 3 bases; bases with no gene match: 5. The full variable domain, its missing parts supplied by reference TRBV7-2 and TRBJ1-4, is GAGVSQSPSNKVTEKGKDVELRCDPISGHTALYWYRQSLGQGLEFLIYFQGNSAPDKSGLPSDRFSAERTGGSVSTLTIQRTQQEDSAVYLCASSFDRGGANEKLFFGSGTQLSVL.

V is TRBV6-5 and J is TRBJ2-6, with a tentative D call TRBD2 (7 bases). Germline-derived CDR1 and CDR2 are MNHEY and SVGAGI. The CDR3 contains 14 residues. Trimming removed 2 bases from V and 12 bases from J, with 14 bases in between. The DNA of the CDR3 is TGTGCCAGCAGTTACCTTGGGGGGGCAGGCGTCCTGACTTTC. Translation: CASSYLGGAGVLTF.

This sequence joins TRBV3-1 (or the pseudogene TRBV3-2) and TRBJ1-6; 7 bases map to TRBD1. Germline V gives CDR1 LGHDT, CDR2 YNNKEL (reference sequence). Germline trimming cut 7 bases from V and 4 bases from J; bases unmatched to any gene: 4. CDR3 length equals 14 residues. CDR3 protein: CASTSDRYNSPLHF. CDR3 DNA sequence: TGTGCCAGCACCTCGGACAGGTATAATTCACCCCTCCACTTT.

The CDR3 sequence: CASSYSGSNQPQHF. CDR3 bases: TGTGCCAGCAGTTACTCCGGCAGCAATCAGCCCCAGCATTTT. The V and J genes are TRBV6-5 and TRBJ1-5; D is undetermined. Deletions cut 0 bases from V and 1 base from J, with 4 bases between. The CDR3 loop spans 14 amino acids. Germline values: CDR1 MNHEY, CDR2 SVGAGI.

The rearrangement links TRBV7-9 to TRBJ2-7, with D perhaps TRBD1 (6 bases). The CDR3 runs to 14 residues. Trimming pared 5 bases from V and 3 bases from J, leaving 14 bases between. The V gene's germline CDR1 is SEHNR and CDR2 FQNEAQ (reference sequence). The CDR3, as DNA: TGTGCCAGCAGCCCGACCCTGACAGGCTACGAGCAGTACTTC. Translating it yields CASSPTLTGYEQYF.

V is TRBV9 and J is TRBJ1-1, with TRBD1 matching 10 bases. The ends lost 5 bases at V and 0 bases at J; junction bases unmatched: 7. The CDR3 has 16 amino acids. CDR1 and CDR2 (germline): SGDLS, YYNGEE. DNA for the CDR3: TGTGCCAGCAGTCGGACAGGGGGTAGTATGAACACTGAAGCTTTCTTT. Protein product: CASSRTGGSMNTEAFF. The variable domain in full, completed from reference TRBV9 and TRBJ1-1, reads DSGVTQTPKHLITATGQRVTLRCSPRSGDLSVYWYQQSLDQGLQFLIQYYNGEERAKGNILERFSAQQFPDLHSELNLSSLELGDSALYFCASSRTGGSMNTEAFFGQGTRLTVV.

The CDR3 nucleotides read TGTGCCAGCAGCTCTTTCGGCCTGGGGGGCCAAGAGACCCAGTACTTC. Amino acids: CASSSFGLGGQETQYF. The rearrangement uses TRBV11-2 and TRBJ2-5, with a tentative D call TRBD2 (6 bases). Trimming shortened V by 4 bases and J by 1 base, and 16 bases separated the two germline ends. Germline CDR1 and CDR2: SGHAT and FQNNGV. This CDR3 region has 16 residues.

Note on this clone: The sample carries other DNA sequences with the same CDR3. The genes are TRBV7-9 and TRBJ2-3; a weak D match, TRBD2 (6 bases). CDR3 length equals 15 residues. Looked up from germline, CDR1 is SEHNR and CDR2 is FQNEAQ (reference sequence). V was shortened by 2 bases and J by 0 bases, with 9 bases between the two germline ends. CDR3 protein: CASSLSGVSTDTQYF. CDR3 DNA: TGTGCCAGCAGCTTATCGGGGGTCAGCACAGATACGCAGTATTTT.

This chain joins TRBV28 and TRBJ2-7; D may correspond to TRBD1 or TRBD2 (5 bases each). Germline loops: CDR1 MDHEN, CDR2 SYDVKM. The CDR3 is 16 amino acids. Trimming stripped 3 bases from V and 0 bases from J, with 15 bases between. This CDR3 reads CASSLSGTASSYEQYF. The CDR3, as DNA: TGTGCCAGCAGTTTGTCTGGGACGGCGAGCTCCTACGAGCAGTACTTC.

V usage is TRBV5-1 and J usage is TRBJ2-7; a possible D gene is TRBD1 (7 bases). The CDR3 totals 14 residues. CDR1 and CDR2 from the germline V gene are SGHRS and YFSETQ. V lost 4 bases and J 3 bases, leaving 14 bases between the germline ends. The CDR3 is CASSGGTADYEQYF. CDR3 sequence (DNA): TGCGCCAGCAGCGGGGGGACAGCAGACTACGAGCAGTACTTC.

The CDR3 sequence: CASSETPLPNSPLHF. The CDR3 region has the DNA TGTGCCAGCAGCGAGACCCCACTACCTAATTCACCCCTCCACTTT. This chain uses TRBV2 with TRBJ1-6; D gene unclear. The CDR3 covers 15 residues. The ends were cut back, 6 bases at V and 6 bases at J, with 15 bases in the middle. Per germline, CDR1 SNHLY and CDR2 FYNNEI.

The chain uses TRBV5-1 and TRBJ2-2; no clear D. Trimming shortened V by 0 bases and J by 11 bases, and 11 bases separated the two germline ends. From germline, CDR1 is SGHRS and CDR2 YFSETQ. CDR3 length: 13 residues. The CDR3 sequence: CASSLDSADELFF. CDR3 nucleotides: TGCGCCAGCAGCTTGGACAGCGCCGACGAGCTGTTTTTT.

V usage is TRBV19 and J usage is TRBJ2-7, with D perhaps assigned TRBD1 or TRBD2 (5 bases each). The CDR3 has 14 residues. Germline CDR1 LNHDA, CDR2 SQIVND (reference sequence). The V gene lost 1 base and the J gene lost 2 bases, with 9 bases spanning the gap. As DNA, the CDR3 is TGTGCCAGTAGTATAGCCGGGGCTACCTACGAGCAGTACTTC. It specifies CASSIAGATYEQYF.